The clone carrying this T cell receptor (beta chain) has a count of ten or more. This entry belongs to a study of identical twins. A template switching step contributed a universal primer site, while unique molecular identifiers were present in the cDNA. Each CDR3 protein gets one entry after TCRdb re-called the 5' RACE reads with MiXCR. The data show 310,000 or so distinct CDR3 sequences, more than 6.5% seen once. These same data were also listed under a study on yellow fever vaccine responses in identical twins.

This clonotype was obtained from a woman between 18 and 30 years old in good health. What was sequenced was memory (CD45RO+) T cells sorted from blood.

The CDR3 sequence is CASSYSTGGADTQYF. DNA for the CDR3: TGTGCCAGCAGTTACTCGACGGGGGGCGCAGATACGCAGTATTTT. The V and J genes are TRBV6-2 or TRBV6-3 and TRBJ2-3, with TRBD2 as a possible D gene (7 bases). V gave up 0 bases and J gave up 4 bases, with 11 bases separating them. Germline V gene sequence: CDR1 MNHEY, CDR2 SVGEGT. The length of the CDR3 is 15 residues.